This is a list of T cell receptor beta chains from one sample in a study of human T cells and chemical hapten exposure. MiXCR was run by TCRdb on the RACE reads, yielding one entry per CDR3 protein. The table shows about 97,000 distinct CDR3 sequences, with roughly 27% occurring only once. The sequencing here drew on whole blood, taken in connection with sensitization to the hapten diphenylcyclopropenone (DPC). All receptors come from a man between 40 and 49 years old with alopecia areata. Some clones in this sample may be carry-over from other donors' samples. Both conserved end residues are part of each CDR3. The order of the fields is clone size, V gene, J gene, CDR3 protein. Not every row has a clone size; where given, it reads once, few, many or a size class.

size: many; V: TRBV27; J: TRBJ1-1; CDR3: CASSLNTLNTEAFF
size: .; V: TRBV7-9; J: TRBJ2-7; CDR3: CASSFIGTGSYEQYF
size: .; V: TRBV29-1; J: TRBJ2-1; CDR3: CSVAPTVTYNEQFF
size: .; V: TRBV5-6; J: TRBJ2-6; CDR3: CASSLNSLSGANVLTF
size: .; V: TRBV7-3; J: TRBJ2-1; CDR3: CASSSGGAGGDEQFF
size: few; V: TRBV11-2; J: TRBJ2-1; CDR3: CASSLSSGSTYNEQFF
size: few; V: TRBV7-9; J: TRBJ2-3; CDR3: CASSLGVSGSSTDTQYF
size: .; V: TRBV20-1; J: TRBJ2-4; CDR3: CSASGGVAKNIQYF
size: few; V: TRBV20-1; J: TRBJ2-7; CDR3: CSARDLAYRQAQTYEQYF
size: .; V: TRBV5-5; J: TRBJ2-7; CDR3: CASYGEKFSYEQYF
size: few; V: TRBV12-3/TRBV12-4; J: TRBJ2-2; CDR3: CASSLGGTGNTGELFF
size: many; V: TRBV19; J: TRBJ2-1; CDR3: CASSIKGQGWNEQFF
size: .; V: TRBV11-1; J: TRBJ1-1; CDR3: CASSLDGQFNTEAFF
size: .; V: TRBV6-6; J: TRBJ2-2; CDR3: CASGLNLELFF
size: .; V: TRBV14; J: TRBJ1-2; CDR3: CASSRGAEIYGYTF
size: .; V: TRBV12-3/TRBV12-4; J: TRBJ2-5; CDR3: CASSLMQGRTEGAQYF
size: .; V: TRBV7-8; J: TRBJ2-7; CDR3: CASSLVTSEQYF
size: few; V: TRBV28; J: TRBJ1-1; CDR3: CASSSRPRPAFF
size: .; V: TRBV20-1; J: TRBJ1-2; CDR3: CSASYVYGYTF
size: .; V: TRBV7-9; J: TRBJ2-3; CDR3: CASSHMGDTQYF
size: .; V: TRBV14; J: TRBJ2-2; CDR3: CASSPRIRQFGELFF
size: .; V: TRBV7-9; J: TRBJ2-5; CDR3: CASSFTRSGVAGQETQYF
size: .; V: TRBV20-1; J: TRBJ1-6; CDR3: CSARATGNNSPLHF
size: few; V: TRBV5-4; J: TRBJ2-4; CDR3: CASRKQLAKNIQYF
size: few; V: TRBV18; J: TRBJ2-3; CDR3: CASSSRPTDTQYF
size: .; V: TRBV2; J: TRBJ2-4; CDR3: CASCPKRERYIQYF
size: .; V: TRBV15; J: TRBJ1-6; CDR3: CATTGTLNSPLHF
size: .; V: TRBV28; J: TRBJ1-1; CDR3: CASSPSTGGANTEAFF
size: .; V: TRBV7-7; J: TRBJ1-1; CDR3: CASSSNCIRQGKVF
size: .; V: TRBV15; J: TRBJ2-5; CDR3: CATSRDHEETQYF
size: .; V: TRBV20-1; J: TRBJ2-3; CDR3: CSVDRGRLAALPSTDTQYF